Shown below are 30 T cell receptor beta chains from a single sample sequenced in a study of shared clonotypes between healthy human individuals. Profiled with immunoSEQ multiplex PCR; TCRdb holds only in-frame clones, not every one. Here the sample spans a few million clones, over 85% being singletons. Sequenced input: naive CD4+ T cells sorted from blood. Described subset: CD45RA+ positively selected. The receptors come from a man between 18 and 29 years old in good health.

This chain links TRBV6-5 with TRBJ1-3; 9 bases agree with TRBD1. V lost 6 bases to trimming and J lost 4 bases; unmatched junction nucleotides: 4. In germline, CDR1 is MNHEY, CDR2 SVGAGI. The CDR3 spans 14 residues. CDR3 sequence reads: CASRGQGRGNTIYF. CDR3 bases: TGTGCCAGCAGGGGACAGGGTCGAGGAAACACCATATATTTT.

The chain uses TRBV5-6 and TRBJ2-6; a weak D match, TRBD1 (6 bases). This CDR3 comprises 15 residues. Germline V gene sequence: CDR1 SGHDT, CDR2 YYEEEE. Between the trimmed V and J ends, which lost 2 bases and 2 bases, there was a span of 8 bases. The CDR3 here is CASSFRGTGANVLTF. The DNA for the CDR3 is TGTGCCAGCAGCTTCAGGGGAACTGGGGCCAACGTCCTGACTTTC.

CDR3: CASRSGSRLQHARNTIYF. CDR3 DNA sequence: TGTGCCAGCAGAAGCGGCAGTAGGCTACAACACGCACGAAACACCATATATTTT. The rearrangement links TRBV21-1 to TRBJ1-3. TRBV21-1 represents a pseudogene. The CDR3 consists of 18 residues.

This clone was counted a single time. This CDR3 reads CASSGSGGAYNEQFF. The CDR3 DNA follows: TGTGCCAGCAGTGGGAGCGGGGGGGCCTACAATGAGCAGTTCTTC. V is TRBV25-1 and J is TRBJ2-1, with 10 bases aligning to TRBD2. The germline CDR1 and CDR2 sequences are MGHDK and SYGVNS. The CDR3 runs 15 residues. Unmatched junction bases numbered 2, after V lost 4 bases and J lost 2 bases.

In DNA form, the CDR3 reads TGTGCCAGCAGCTTAGTGCCTCTTTCTGCCACTGAAGCTTTCTTT. Protein: CASSLVPLSATEAFF. The rearrangement links TRBV7-9 to TRBJ1-1, with D unclear. Trimming removed 1 base at V and 4 bases at J, with 13 bases between. Germline V gene sequence: CDR1 SEHNR, CDR2 FQNEAQ (reference sequence). The CDR3 sequence is 15 residues long.

The V gene is TRBV25-1, the J gene TRBJ1-5; 8 nucleotides match TRBD1. V shed 6 bases, J shed 3 bases, and the junction held 1 base outside the gene matches. This CDR3 contains 13 residues. CDR1 is MGHDK, CDR2 SYGVNS, per germline. The CDR3 DNA follows: TGTGCCAGCAGGGACAGGGACAATCAGCCCCAGCATTTT. Translated, it gives CASRDRDNQPQHF.

This chain links TRBV7-3 with TRBJ2-3; possibly TRBD2 for D (5 bases). Trimming took 3 bases from V and 2 from J, leaving 12 bases between them. The CDR3 totals 15 residues. Germline V gene lookup returns CDR1 SGHTA and CDR2 FQGTGA. The CDR3 sequence: CASSFEGGFTDTQYF. CDR3 nucleotide sequence: TGTGCCAGCAGCTTCGAGGGTGGCTTCACAGATACGCAGTATTTT.

As regards this clone: Other DNA sequences from this sample encode an identical CDR3 as well. The rearrangement uses TRBV6-5 and TRBJ2-2, with TRBD1 matching 7 bases. The germline CDR1 and CDR2 sequences are MNHEY and SVGAGI. V shed 2 bases, J shed 0 bases, and the junction held 3 bases outside the gene matches. This CDR3 has 16 residues. This CDR3 is CASSYGQGANTGELFF. The CDR3 DNA reads TGTGCCAGCAGTTACGGCCAGGGGGCGAACACCGGGGAGCTGTTTTTT.

The chain recombines TRBV19 with TRBJ2-7, with D perhaps TRBD1 or TRBD2 (5 bases each). The germline V gene encodes CDR1 LNHDA and CDR2 SQIVND (reference sequence). The CDR3 covers 15 residues. V was clipped by 6 bases and J by 2 bases, with 17 bases between them. CDR3 protein: CASRNGDGFAYEQYF. The CDR3 DNA is TGTGCCAGTAGGAATGGGGACGGGTTTGCCTACGAGCAGTACTTC.

The V gene is TRBV10-3, the J gene TRBJ2-1, with TRBD2 as a possible D gene (5 bases). This CDR3 is built from 14 residues. The germline CDR1 and CDR2 sequences are ENHRY and SYGVKD. Trimming cost V 11 bases and J 3 bases, with 17 bases left between them. The CDR3 DNA sequence: TGTGCCCCTCTAGGGCGGGCAGGCTACAATGAGCAGTTCTTC. Protein sequence: CAPLGRAGYNEQFF.

The chain carries TRBV19 and TRBJ1-6, with D unclear. The germline gives CDR1 LNHDA, CDR2 SQIVND (reference sequence). The CDR3 length is 14 residues. V gave up 3 bases and J gave up 12 bases, with 15 bases separating them. CDR3 loop: CASSIRDGMGPLHF. CDR3 nucleotide sequence: TGTGCCAGTAGTATCAGAGACGGGATGGGACCCCTCCACTTT.

V gene TRBV6-1 combines with J gene TRBJ1-2; 7 bases align to TRBD1. This CDR3 has 14 amino acids. The germline V gene encodes CDR1 MNHNS and CDR2 SASEGT. Trimming cost V 4 bases and J 0 bases; bases outside gene matches: 2. The CDR3 region is CASSVGTANYGYTF. The CDR3 nucleotides read TGTGCCAGCAGTGTAGGGACAGCTAACTATGGCTACACCTTC.

The chain combines TRBV5-1 with TRBJ2-5, with 12 nucleotides matching TRBD2. Germline V CDR1 and CDR2: SGHRS, YFSETQ. Trimming at V came to 0 bases and at J to 0 bases, leaving 6 bases not matched to a gene. This CDR3 has 18 residues. CDR3 region: CASSLALAGGRYQETQYF. The CDR3 region has the DNA TGCGCCAGCAGCTTGGCACTAGCGGGGGGCCGGTACCAAGAGACCCAGTACTTC.

The chain carries TRBV4-3 and TRBJ2-7; 9 bases match TRBD2. Germline assignment: CDR1 LGHNA and CDR2 YSLEER. The J segment lost 3 bases and the V segment lost 0 bases, leaving 6 bases of the junction unmatched. The CDR3 spans 16 residues. The CDR3 region has the DNA TGCGCCAGCAGCCAAGATAGACTAGCGGACGTCTACGAGCAGTACTTC. Amino acids: CASSQDRLADVYEQYF.

Concerning this clone: The same CDR3 is also encoded by other DNA sequences in this sample. The chain uses TRBV30 and TRBJ1-5, with TRBD1 as a possible D gene (5 bases). The CDR3 spans 13 residues. Trimming stripped 2 bases from V and 5 bases from J, with 10 bases between. Looked up from germline, CDR1 is GTSNPN and CDR2 is SVGIG (reference sequence). CDR3 sequence reads: CAWSSGRDQPQHF. Here the CDR3 DNA reads TGTGCCTGGAGTTCAGGGAGGGATCAGCCCCAGCATTTT.

The V gene is TRBV7-2, the J gene TRBJ2-2; 12 bases align to TRBD1. With V trimmed by 5 bases and J by 10 bases, 8 bases remained unmatched. The CDR3 is 15 amino acids. Per germline, CDR1 SGHTA and CDR2 FQGNSA. The CDR3 loop is CASSRNRDRGPELFF. CDR3 DNA sequence: TGTGCCAGCAGCCGCAACCGGGACAGGGGGCCGGAGCTGTTTTTT.

The V gene is TRBV6-5, the J gene TRBJ1-1, with unresolved D. The CDR3 is made up of 13 amino acids. V was cut by 2 bases and J by 6 bases, with 10 bases left in between. Per germline, CDR1 MNHEY and CDR2 SVGAGI. The CDR3, as DNA: TGTGCCAGCAGTTACGGGGAAGGCGCTGAAGCTTTCTTT. This sequence encodes CASSYGEGAEAFF.

The chain joins TRBV19 to TRBJ1-5; 7 positions agree with TRBD1. Germline V gene data show CDR1 as LNHDA and CDR2 as SQIVND (reference sequence). V gave up 5 bases and J gave up 6 bases; unmatched junction bases: 10. The CDR3 extends over 15 amino acids. DNA of the CDR3: TGTGCCAGTAGTGACCTTCAGGGGGGCGGTCAGCCCCAGCATTTT. Amino acid sequence: CASSDLQGGGQPQHF.

Here the CDR3 DNA reads TGTGCCAGCAGTGGGAGTACGGGGGCTAATCAGCCCCAGCATTTT. It specifies CASSGSTGANQPQHF. The rearrangement links TRBV27 to TRBJ1-5, with D tentatively TRBD1 (6 bases). The CDR3 is 15 residues long. The ends were cut back, 5 bases at V and 4 bases at J, with 15 bases in the middle. Germline CDR1 MNHEY, CDR2 SMNVEV (reference sequence).

This chain connects TRBV7-9 to TRBJ1-1, with D possibly being TRBD1 (6 bases). The CDR3 totals 14 residues. Deletions cut 4 bases from V and 1 base from J, with 10 bases between. Germline CDR1 and CDR2: SEHNR and FQNEAQ (reference sequence). The CDR3 here is CASSWGQANTEAFF. For the CDR3, the DNA is TGTGCCAGCAGCTGGGGGCAGGCGAACACTGAAGCTTTCTTT.

The chain uses TRBV15 and TRBJ2-3; 7 positions agree with TRBD2. This CDR3 is 15 amino acids long. The germline V gene has CDR1 LNHNV and CDR2 YYDKDF (reference sequence). V gave up 3 bases and J gave up 3 bases; unmatched junction bases: 6. CDR3 DNA sequence: TGTGCCACCAGCAGCGAGTGGGGGGGGACAGATACGCAGTATTTT. It codes for CATSSEWGGTDTQYF. Using reference TRBV15 and TRBJ2-3 for the parts outside the CDR3, the full variable domain is DAMVIQNPRYQVTQFGKPVTLSCSQTLNHNVMYWYQQKSSQAPKLLFHYYDKDFNNEADTPDNFQSRRPNTSFCFLDIRSPGLGDTAMYLCATSSEWGGTDTQYFGPGTRLTVL.

The chain links TRBV5-6 to TRBJ2-1; 8 nucleotides align to TRBD1. V shed 4 bases and J 3 bases; nucleotides not matched to a gene: 6. The germline gives CDR1 SGHDT, CDR2 YYEEEE. The CDR3 runs 15 residues. The CDR3 sequence: CASSIGQGVYNEQFF. The CDR3 coding sequence is TGTGCCAGCAGCATAGGACAGGGAGTCTACAATGAGCAGTTCTTC. Full variable domain (missing parts from reference TRBV5-6 and TRBJ2-1): DAGVTQSPTHLIKTRGQQVTLRCSPKSGHDTVSWYQQALGQGPQFIFQYYEEEERQRGNFPDRFSGHQFPNYSSELNVNALLLGDSALYLCASSIGQGVYNEQFFGPGTRLTVL.

The V and J genes are TRBV7-9 and TRBJ2-2; TRBD2 matches 7 bases. Germline CDR1 is SEHNR and CDR2 is FQNEAQ (reference sequence). V shed 1 base, J shed 5 bases, and the junction held 4 bases outside the gene matches. The CDR3 has 15 residues. CDR3 residues: CASSLEPGRTGELFF. The CDR3, as DNA: TGTGCCAGCAGCTTAGAACCCGGGAGGACCGGGGAGCTGTTTTTT.

The rearrangement joins TRBV7-9 to TRBJ2-3; 10 bases fit TRBD1. The CDR3 has 15 amino acids. The germline CDR1 and CDR2 sequences are SEHNR and FQNEAQ (reference sequence). V trimming: 5 bases; J trimming: 3 bases; junction bases outside the gene matches: 5. The CDR3 DNA sequence: TGTGCCAGCAGCCCGACAGGGGGCTTGACAGATACGCAGTATTTT. This translates into CASSPTGGLTDTQYF.

This rearrangement joins TRBV6-1 to TRBJ2-4, with D perhaps matching TRBD2 (6 bases). The germline V gene encodes CDR1 MNHNS and CDR2 SASEGT. Trimming removed 6 bases from V and 8 bases from J, with 17 bases in between. The CDR3 length is 14 residues. CDR3 DNA: TGTGCCAGCAGAGTGCAACGGGGGTCGGACATTCAGTACTTC. Protein: CASRVQRGSDIQYF.

The rearrangement links TRBV19 to TRBJ1-6, with TRBD1 matching 10 bases. This CDR3 contains 15 residues. Germline assignment: CDR1 LNHDA and CDR2 SQIVND (reference sequence). The V segment lost 5 bases and the J segment 9 bases; nucleotides outside the gene matches: 7. The CDR3 protein is CASSSTGGARSPLHF. DNA of the CDR3: TGTGCCAGTAGTTCGACAGGGGGCGCCCGTTCACCCCTCCACTTT.

The chain employs TRBV7-4 and TRBJ1-5; D remains unclear. This CDR3 has 17 amino acids. Per the germline V gene, CDR1 is SGHVT and CDR2 is SQSDAQ. Trimming removed 2 bases from V and 5 bases from J, with 19 bases in between. The CDR3 DNA is TGTGCCAGCAGCTTAAGGAGGCAGGCCAGATTTTATCAGCCCCAGCATTTT. It is translated as CASSLRRQARFYQPQHF.

The chain uses TRBV28 and TRBJ1-1, with D possibly TRBD1 on 5 matching bases. Trimming stripped 4 bases from V and 6 bases from J, with 15 bases between. The germline V gene has CDR1 MDHEN and CDR2 SYDVKM. The CDR3 is 14 residues long. CDR3 DNA: TGTGCCAGCAGTTCCCCCCCGGGGCGTCCTGAAGCTTTCTTT. It specifies CASSSPPGRPEAFF.

The rearrangement links TRBV4-1 to TRBJ2-7; a weak D match, TRBD2 (5 bases). The CDR3 extends over 19 amino acids. V shed 2 bases and J shed 0 bases, with 23 bases lying between them. CDR1 MGHRA and CDR2 YSYEKL come from the germline V gene. In nucleotides, the CDR3 is TGCGCCAGCAGCCAAAGAGTCACTAGACTGGACCGAAGCTCCTACGAGCAGTACTTC. It yields the protein CASSQRVTRLDRSSYEQYF.

V is TRBV2 and J is TRBJ2-4; 14 bases line up with TRBD2. CDR3 length: 18 amino acids. The junction had 10 bases not matched to a gene; V was cut back by 6 bases and J by 3 bases. Germline V gives CDR1 SNHLY, CDR2 FYNNEI. Written as DNA, the CDR3 is TGTGCCAGCAGAGCGACTAGCGGGGGGGCCTATGGCAAAAACATTCAGTACTTC. It encodes CASRATSGGAYGKNIQYF.